This T cell receptor (beta chain) was documented in a study of T cell repertoires in cytomegalovirus infection. Study as a whole: CMV infection and matching HLA type were both indicated by public TCR beta signatures.

V dropped 8 bases and J dropped 4 bases, with 9 bases sitting between them. CDR3 length equals 12 residues. Germline CDR1 and CDR2: LNHDA and SQIVND (reference sequence). This clonotype was detected only a few times. The antigen remains undetermined. Study-level findings and limits: CMV carriers having the relevant HLA were flagged by cumulative public TCR beta family frequency. CMV-specific TCR beta clonotypes restricted by HLA-C dominated the ex vivo response.

Each CDR3 protein is one row after TCRdb ran MiXCR on the reads. The sample has about 320,000 distinct CDR3 sequences; around a tenth are singletons. What was sequenced was PBMCs. The gene calls are TRBV19 and TRBJ1-5, with D possibly being TRBD1 (6 bases). The receptor was derived from a human donor in good health (CMV status not recorded). Some clones in this sample may be carry-over from other donors' samples. The CDR3 is CASQGQNQPQHF. The CDR3 DNA is TGTGCCAGTCAAGGACAGAATCAGCCCCAGCATTTT.